Shown below are 19 T cell receptor beta chains from a single sample sequenced in a study of shared clonotypes between healthy human individuals. Here immunoSEQ multiplex PCR was the method, and the copy in TCRdb shows in-frame clones only, minus some. The sample shows millions of clones, just over 90% of them seen only once. Sequenced sample: naive CD4+ T cells sorted from blood. The sample's subset: CD45RA+ positively selected. Source of these receptors: a man aged 18 to 29 in good health.

This chain joins TRBV6-1 and TRBJ2-2; 11 positions match TRBD2. The CDR3 extends over 17 amino acids. With 4 bases clipped from V and 4 bases from J, the junction kept 8 bases outside the gene matches. The germline V gene encodes CDR1 MNHNS and CDR2 SASEGT. CDR3 sequence reads: CASSALAGGLSTGELFF. The CDR3, as DNA: TGTGCCAGCAGTGCCTTAGCGGGGGGGCTGAGCACCGGGGAGCTGTTTTTT.

The J gene is TRBJ2-7, the V gene TRBV6-5, with D unresolved. CDR3 length: 15 residues. Germline assignment: CDR1 MNHEY and CDR2 SVGAGI. Deletions cut 0 bases from V and 2 bases from J, with 11 bases between. The CDR3 sequence is CASSYSWDATYEQYF. The CDR3 DNA follows: TGTGCCAGCAGTTACTCTTGGGATGCCACCTACGAGCAGTACTTC.

The CDR3 loop reads CASSYPQAGEQFF. The CDR3 region has the DNA TGTGCCAGCAGTTACCCTCAGGCGGGTGAGCAGTTCTTC. The J gene is TRBJ2-1, the V gene TRBV6-5, with D possibly TRBD2 on 5 matching bases. CDR3 size: 13 residues. Germline assignment: CDR1 MNHEY and CDR2 SVGAGI. The ends were cut back, 2 bases at V and 9 bases at J, with 11 bases in the middle.

The chain carries TRBV9 and TRBJ2-3; 9 bases align to TRBD2. Trimming removed 0 bases from V and 5 bases from J; junction bases left unmatched: 7. The CDR3 is 16 amino acids. In germline, CDR1 is SGDLS, CDR2 YYNGEE. CDR3 in DNA: TGTGCCAGCAGCGTAGGGGCTAGCGGGGATATAGATACGCAGTATTTT. Protein sequence: CASSVGASGDIDTQYF. Full variable domain (rest looked up from reference TRBV9 and TRBJ2-3): DSGVTQTPKHLITATGQRVTLRCSPRSGDLSVYWYQQSLDQGLQFLIQYYNGEERAKGNILERFSAQQFPDLHSELNLSSLELGDSALYFCASSVGASGDIDTQYFGPGTRLTVL.

The genes are TRBV11-2 and TRBJ2-3, with D tentatively TRBD2 (6 bases). The germline V and J ends were trimmed by 1 base and 0 bases, with 8 bases remaining between them. The CDR3 is 15 residues long. Germline V gene data show CDR1 as SGHAT and CDR2 as FQNNGV. The CDR3 sequence: CASSLGGISTDTQYF. In DNA, the CDR3 is TGTGCCAGCAGCTTAGGCGGGATTAGCACAGATACGCAGTATTTT.

The chain has TRBV2 and TRBJ2-4; 9 bases fit TRBD1. The CDR3 spans 15 residues. CDR1 and CDR2 from the germline V gene are SNHLY and FYNNEI. V trimming: 7 bases; J trimming: 9 bases; junction bases outside the gene matches: 13. CDR3 DNA: TGTGCCAGCACAGACAGGGGGAGCCGGGTCGGCATTCAGTACTTC. This codes for CASTDRGSRVGIQYF.

The V call is TRBV19, the J call TRBJ2-2, with D perhaps being TRBD1 or TRBD2 (6 bases each). This CDR3 has 16 amino acids. Germline CDR1 reads LNHDA; CDR2 reads SQIVND (reference sequence). The V end was cut by 6 bases, the J end by 5 bases, with 19 bases between. Here the CDR3 reads CASSAQGGAGTGELFF. Here the CDR3 DNA reads TGTGCCAGTAGCGCACAGGGTGGGGCGGGGACCGGGGAGCTGTTTTTT.

The V call is TRBV7-2, the J call TRBJ2-3; D unresolved. This CDR3 comprises 13 residues. The germline V and J ends were trimmed by 1 base and 5 bases, with 7 bases remaining between them. CDR1 SGHTA and CDR2 FQGNSA come from the germline V gene. CDR3 protein: CASSLEERDTQYF. As DNA, the CDR3 is TGTGCCAGCAGCTTAGAGGAGCGAGATACGCAGTATTTT.

J is TRBJ2-2 and V is TRBV5-1; 8 positions match TRBD1. CDR1 SGHRS and CDR2 YFSETQ come from the germline V gene. V was pared by 4 bases and J by 4 bases, with 6 bases of the junction left unmatched. There are 15 residues in the CDR3. The CDR3 bases are TGCGCCAGCAGCAAGGACAGGGCGGGCACCGGGGAGCTGTTTTTT. This encodes CASSKDRAGTGELFF.

The rearrangement links TRBV7-2 to TRBJ2-4; D may be TRBD2 (5 bases). The CDR3 is 12 amino acids. Germline CDR1 reads SGHTA; CDR2 reads FQGNSA. CDR3 bases: TGTGCAAGCGGTGGAAGACAAAACATTCAGTACTTC. Translating it yields CASGGRQNIQYF. The full variable domain, with the rest looked up from reference TRBV7-2 and TRBJ2-4, is GAGVSQSPSNKVTEKGKDVELRCDPISGHTALYWYRQSLGQGLEFLIYFQGNSAPDKSGLPSDRFSAERTGGSVSTLTIQRTQQEDSAVYLCASGGRQNIQYFGAGTRLSVL.

J is TRBJ2-2 and V is TRBV2; D is unresolved. The CDR3 is 13 residues long. The germline CDR1 and CDR2 sequences are SNHLY and FYNNEI. The ends were cut back, 7 bases at V and 0 bases at J, with 6 bases in the middle. This CDR3 is CASTGPNTGELFF. CDR3 nucleotides: TGTGCCAGCACCGGGCCGAACACCGGGGAGCTGTTTTTT.

The chain links TRBV7-2 to TRBJ1-6; no clear D. CDR1 and CDR2 from the germline V gene are SGHTA and FQGNSA. The CDR3 contains 16 residues. Trimming left V 5 bases short and J 7 bases short, with 18 bases between. CDR3 amino acids: CASSDRAGMINSPLHF. Here the CDR3 DNA reads TGTGCCAGCAGCGACCGCGCCGGGATGATAAATTCACCCCTCCACTTT.

On this clone: The sample has other DNA sequences that encode this CDR3 too. The V call is TRBV5-6, the J call TRBJ2-5; D remains ambiguous. The CDR3 runs to 14 residues. The V end was cut by 0 bases, the J end by 2 bases, with 8 bases between. The germline CDR1 and CDR2 sequences are SGHDT and YYEEEE. In DNA, the CDR3 is TGTGCCAGCAGCTTGGTGGGCAGTCAAGAGACCCAGTACTTC. Amino acids: CASSLVGSQETQYF. The full variable domain, completed using reference TRBV5-6 and TRBJ2-5, is DAGVTQSPTHLIKTRGQQVTLRCSPKSGHDTVSWYQQALGQGPQFIFQYYEEEERQRGNFPDRFSGHQFPNYSSELNVNALLLGDSALYLCASSLVGSQETQYFGPGTRLLVL.

This clone occurred once. The gene calls are TRBV18 and TRBJ2-2, with TRBD1 matching over 12 bases. The CDR3 is 15 amino acids. The germline CDR1 and CDR2 sequences are KGHSH and LQKENI. V shed 6 bases, J shed 7 bases, and the junction held 6 bases outside the gene matches. CDR3 nucleotide sequence: TGTGCCAGCTCTCTTGGGACAGGGGGCCTCGGGGAGCTGTTTTTT. The encoded protein is CASSLGTGGLGELFF.

This sequence joins TRBV2 and TRBJ2-1; unclear D gene. Trimming removed 5 bases from V and 0 bases from J, with 11 bases in between. Germline values: CDR1 SNHLY, CDR2 FYNNEI. The CDR3 has 15 amino acids. The CDR3 is CASSKDGSSYNEQFF. Here the CDR3 DNA reads TGTGCCAGCAGTAAAGACGGTAGCTCCTACAATGAGCAGTTCTTC.

This chain uses TRBV30 with TRBJ1-2, with D tentatively TRBD1 (5 bases). Germline V lookup: CDR1 GTSNPN, CDR2 SVGIG (reference sequence). Between the trimmed V and J ends, which lost 8 bases and 4 bases, there was a span of 11 bases. The CDR3 has 11 residues. CDR3 bases: TGTGCCCGGGGGGGGATCTATGGCTACACCTTC. Amino acids: CARGGIYGYTF.

This clone has just one count. The chain combines TRBV5-1 with TRBJ2-7, with D unclear. The germline V and J ends were trimmed by 10 bases and 9 bases, with 8 bases remaining between them. Germline-derived CDR1 and CDR2 are SGHRS and YFSETQ. The CDR3 sequence is 8 residues long. CDR3 loop: CAGSRQYF. As DNA, the CDR3 is TGCGCCGGAAGCAGGCAGTACTTC.

The chain links TRBV6-6 to TRBJ2-7, with D perhaps given as TRBD1 or TRBD2 (5 bases each). Trimming cost V 10 bases and J 3 bases, with 19 bases left between them. In germline, CDR1 is MNHNY, CDR2 SVGAGI (reference sequence). The CDR3 sequence is 14 residues long. This chain's CDR3 is CATKTGARNYEQYF. In DNA, the CDR3 is TGTGCCACCAAAACCGGGGCTCGAAACTACGAGCAGTACTTC.

This chain connects TRBV5-5 to TRBJ1-5; no clear D gene. Germline V lookup: CDR1 SGHKS, CDR2 YYEKEE (reference sequence). Trimming left V 4 bases short and J 0 bases short, with 14 bases between. CDR3 length: 16 amino acids. CDR3 sequence reads: CASSPSAGASNQPQHF. CDR3 in DNA: TGTGCCAGCAGCCCCTCAGCCGGAGCTAGCAATCAGCCCCAGCATTTT.